A selection of T cell receptor beta chains follows, all from one sample in a study of cytomegalovirus exposure and HLA in healthy donors. Some clones are missing from TCRdb's copy, which holds only in-frame ones; the method was immunoSEQ multiplex PCR. The sample has approximately 120,000 clones; 65% to 85% are singletons. The sequencing sample was made of PBMCs. The receptors stem from a man younger than 30 in good health and CMV-seropositive. Each CDR3 is given with its conserved first and last residue. A D gene is named only where the DNA matches it firmly. Not every row has a clone size; where given, it reads once, few, many or a size class.

len: 14
v_gene: TRBV10-3
abundance: .
j_gene: TRBJ2-5
d_gene: .
CDR3nt: TGTGCCATCAGTAATGGAGCTTACCGAGAGACCCAGTACTTC
CDR3aa: CAISNGAYRETQYF

len: 16
v_gene: TRBV30
abundance: .
j_gene: TRBJ2-5
d_gene: TRBD2
CDR3nt: TGTGCCTGGAGCCGACTAGCGGGAGCTAGGGGAGAGACCCAGTACTTC
CDR3aa: CAWSRLAGARGETQYF

len: 15
v_gene: TRBV9
abundance: .
j_gene: TRBJ2-7
d_gene: TRBD1
CDR3nt: TGTGCCAGCAGCTACGGGACAGGGGCATATTACGAGCAGTACTTC
CDR3aa: CASSYGTGAYYEQYF

len: 14
v_gene: TRBV6-1
abundance: .
j_gene: TRBJ1-1
d_gene: .
CDR3nt: TGTGCCAGCAGTGAACAGGGTTATAGCACTGAAGCTTTCTTT
CDR3aa: CASSEQGYSTEAFF

len: 15
v_gene: TRBV11-3
abundance: .
j_gene: TRBJ2-1
d_gene: TRBD2
CDR3nt: TGTGCCAGCAGCTTAGAGGGACTAGCGGGAAATGAGCAGTTCTTC
CDR3aa: CASSLEGLAGNEQFF

len: 16
v_gene: TRBV27
abundance: .
j_gene: TRBJ2-3
d_gene: TRBD1
CDR3nt: TGTGCCAGCAGCTCCTACTCAGGGGGAATCACAGATACGCAGTATTTT
CDR3aa: CASSSYSGGITDTQYF

len: 14
v_gene: TRBV5-1
abundance: .
j_gene: TRBJ2-5
d_gene: .
CDR3nt: TGCGCCAGCAGCTTGTTTACTAGAGGGGAGACCCAGTACTTC
CDR3aa: CASSLFTRGETQYF

len: 16
v_gene: TRBV4-3
abundance: .
j_gene: TRBJ2-7
d_gene: TRBD1
CDR3nt: TGCGCCAGCAGCCAAGATCCCCCGGGACAGAGCTACGAGCAGTACTTC
CDR3aa: CASSQDPPGQSYEQYF

len: 16
v_gene: TRBV7-9
abundance: .
j_gene: TRBJ1-4
d_gene: .
CDR3nt: TGTTCCAGCAGCTTAGCATCTAGGGGGACTAATGAAAAACTGTTTTTT
CDR3aa: CSSSLASRGTNEKLFF

len: 14
v_gene: TRBV7-2
abundance: .
j_gene: TRBJ1-2
d_gene: TRBD1
CDR3nt: TGTGCCAGCAGCTCACAAGGGGGCAACTATGGCTACACCTTC
CDR3aa: CASSSQGGNYGYTF

len: 14
v_gene: TRBV15
abundance: once
j_gene: TRBJ1-1
d_gene: TRBD1
CDR3nt: TGTGCCACCAGCAGATTCCAGACAGGGGATGTAGCTTTCTTT
CDR3aa: CATSRFQTGDVAFF

len: 14
v_gene: TRBV4-2
abundance: .
j_gene: TRBJ1-1
d_gene: .
CDR3nt: TGTGCCAGCAGCCAAGGTCTAGGGAACACTGAAGCTTTCTTT
CDR3aa: CASSQGLGNTEAFF

len: 16
v_gene: TRBV5-6
abundance: .
j_gene: TRBJ2-1
d_gene: TRBD2
CDR3nt: TGTGCCAGCAGCTTTTCGGGACTAGCGAATTACAATGAGCAGTTCTTC
CDR3aa: CASSFSGLANYNEQFF